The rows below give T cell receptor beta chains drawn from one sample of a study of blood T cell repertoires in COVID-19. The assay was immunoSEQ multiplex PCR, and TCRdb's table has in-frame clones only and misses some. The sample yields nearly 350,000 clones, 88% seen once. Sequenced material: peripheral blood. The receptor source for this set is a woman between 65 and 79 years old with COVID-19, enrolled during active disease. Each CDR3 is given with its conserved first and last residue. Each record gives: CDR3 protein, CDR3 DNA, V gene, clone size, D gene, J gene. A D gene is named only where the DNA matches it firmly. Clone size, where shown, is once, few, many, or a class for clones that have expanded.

CDR3 protein: CASSPRYYQGTGELFF; CDR3 DNA: TGTGCCAGCAGCCCGCGCTACTATCAGGGCACCGGGGAGCTGTTTTTT; V gene: TRBV5-4; clone size: -; D gene: -; J gene: TRBJ2-2
CDR3 protein: CASSLAPSGGAGETQYF; CDR3 DNA: TGTGCCAGCAGCTTAGCTCCTAGCGGGGGGGCCGGAGAGACCCAGTACTTC; V gene: TRBV7-2; clone size: -; D gene: TRBD2; J gene: TRBJ2-5
CDR3 protein: CASSQAGQGPGEQYF; CDR3 DNA: TGTGCCAGCAGCCAAGCGGGACAGGGACCCGGCGAGCAGTACTTC; V gene: TRBV3-1/TRBV3-2; clone size: once; D gene: TRBD1; J gene: TRBJ2-7
CDR3 protein: CASSDDIRVYGYTF; CDR3 DNA: TGTGCCAGCAGTGACGATATTCGGGTCTATGGCTACACCTTC; V gene: TRBV6-2/TRBV6-3; clone size: -; D gene: -; J gene: TRBJ1-2
CDR3 protein: CASSPTGAKETQYF; CDR3 DNA: TGCGCCAGCAGCCCGACAGGGGCTAAAGAGACCCAGTACTTC; V gene: TRBV5-1; clone size: -; D gene: TRBD1; J gene: TRBJ2-5
CDR3 protein: CASSLGTGKTTEAFF; CDR3 DNA: TGTGCCAGCAGCTTAGGGACAGGGAAGACCACTGAAGCTTTCTTT; V gene: TRBV7-2; clone size: -; D gene: TRBD1; J gene: TRBJ1-1
CDR3 protein: CAISVQRGASEKLFF; CDR3 DNA: TGTGCCATCAGTGTTCAGCGGGGCGCGAGTGAAAAACTGTTTTTT; V gene: TRBV10-3; clone size: -; D gene: -; J gene: TRBJ1-4
CDR3 protein: CASSPARGVGNTIYF; CDR3 DNA: TGTGCCAGCAGCCCGGCCCGGGGGGTGGGAAACACCATATATTTT; V gene: TRBV7-2; clone size: -; D gene: -; J gene: TRBJ1-3
CDR3 protein: CASPSRGLNNEQFF; CDR3 DNA: TGTGCCAGCCCTTCGCGGGGGCTAAACAATGAGCAGTTCTTC; V gene: TRBV7-9; clone size: -; D gene: -; J gene: TRBJ2-1
CDR3 protein: CASSVGGGLEPQHF; CDR3 DNA: TGTGCCAGCAGCGTAGGGGGGGGACTGGAGCCCCAGCATTTT; V gene: TRBV9; clone size: -; D gene: -; J gene: TRBJ1-5
CDR3 protein: CASSRNQRQGFSGNTIYF; CDR3 DNA: TGTGCCAGCAGTCGAAATCAGCGACAGGGTTTTTCTGGAAACACCATATATTTT; V gene: TRBV6-6; clone size: -; D gene: TRBD1; J gene: TRBJ1-3
CDR3 protein: CASSQDSDFYDTQYF; CDR3 DNA: TGTGCCAGCAGCCAAGATAGCGACTTCTACGATACGCAGTATTTT; V gene: TRBV3-1/TRBV3-2; clone size: -; D gene: -; J gene: TRBJ2-3
CDR3 protein: CASSESTGLNEKLFF; CDR3 DNA: TGCGCCAGCAGTGAGTCGACAGGCCTTAATGAAAAACTGTTTTTT; V gene: TRBV10-1; clone size: once; D gene: -; J gene: TRBJ1-4
CDR3 protein: CASRGGQGNQPQHF; CDR3 DNA: TGTGCCAGCAGGGGGGGACAGGGCAATCAGCCCCAGCATTTT; V gene: TRBV6-5; clone size: -; D gene: TRBD1; J gene: TRBJ1-5
CDR3 protein: CASSRDRDRWANEQFF; CDR3 DNA: TGTGCCAGCAGCCGGGACCGGGACAGGTGGGCCAATGAGCAGTTCTTC; V gene: TRBV7-9; clone size: -; D gene: TRBD1; J gene: TRBJ2-1
CDR3 protein: CASSSAGTRTDTQYF; CDR3 DNA: TGCGCCAGCAGCTCGGCCGGGACACGCACAGATACGCAGTATTTT; V gene: TRBV5-1; clone size: -; D gene: -; J gene: TRBJ2-3
CDR3 protein: CARRTGDNKNYGYTF; CDR3 DNA: TGTGCCCGCCGGACAGGAGATAATAAAAACTATGGCTACACCTTC; V gene: TRBV2; clone size: -; D gene: TRBD1; J gene: TRBJ1-2
CDR3 protein: CASSRGPRDYNEQFF; CDR3 DNA: TGCGCCAGCAGTCGAGGTCCCAGGGATTACAATGAGCAGTTCTTC; V gene: TRBV4-3; clone size: -; D gene: -; J gene: TRBJ2-1
CDR3 protein: CAVQRDIDSPLHF; CDR3 DNA: TGTGCCGTGCAACGGGACATAGATTCACCCCTCCACTTT; V gene: TRBV10-3; clone size: -; D gene: -; J gene: TRBJ1-6
CDR3 protein: CASSLPGGPNYGYTF; CDR3 DNA: TGTGCCAGCAGCTTGCCGGGGGGTCCTAACTATGGCTACACCTTC; V gene: TRBV5-6; clone size: -; D gene: -; J gene: TRBJ1-2
CDR3 protein: CAISEGNRVSTDTQYF; CDR3 DNA: TGTGCCATCAGTGAGGGGAACAGGGTTAGCACAGATACGCAGTATTTT; V gene: TRBV10-3; clone size: once; D gene: -; J gene: TRBJ2-3
CDR3 protein: CASSWTSWGTDTQYF; CDR3 DNA: TGCGCCAGCAGCTGGACATCCTGGGGCACAGATACGCAGTATTTT; V gene: TRBV5-1; clone size: -; D gene: -; J gene: TRBJ2-3
CDR3 protein: CASSQTKFDSYEQYF; CDR3 DNA: TGTGCCAGCAGTCAGACCAAGTTCGACAGCTACGAGCAGTACTTC; V gene: TRBV6-5; clone size: once; D gene: -; J gene: TRBJ2-7
CDR3 protein: CSAGTQYEQYF; CDR3 DNA: TGCAGCGCCGGGACTCAGTACGAGCAGTACTTC; V gene: TRBV29-1; clone size: -; D gene: -; J gene: TRBJ2-7
CDR3 protein: CASSFDRSGDTQYF; CDR3 DNA: TGCGCCAGCAGCTTCGACCGAAGCGGGGATACGCAGTATTTT; V gene: TRBV4-1; clone size: -; D gene: -; J gene: TRBJ2-3
CDR3 protein: CASSGQGVPNQPQHF; CDR3 DNA: TGTGCCAGCAGTGGGCAGGGGGTACCCAATCAGCCCCAGCATTTT; V gene: TRBV2; clone size: -; D gene: TRBD1; J gene: TRBJ1-5
CDR3 protein: CASSLLGREQYF; CDR3 DNA: TGTGCCAGCAGTTTACTGGGGAGGGAGCAGTACTTC; V gene: TRBV12-3/TRBV12-4; clone size: -; D gene: -; J gene: TRBJ2-7
CDR3 protein: CASSFYQDRVSEAFF; CDR3 DNA: TGTGCCAGCAGCTTTTACCAAGACAGGGTTAGTGAAGCTTTCTTT; V gene: TRBV7-9; clone size: -; D gene: TRBD1; J gene: TRBJ1-1
CDR3 protein: CASSLVTGNGYTF; CDR3 DNA: TGTGCCAGCAGCTTAGTTACAGGGAATGGCTACACCTTC; V gene: TRBV7-9; clone size: few; D gene: -; J gene: TRBJ1-2
CDR3 protein: CASSLVSGGTDTQYF; CDR3 DNA: TGTGCCAGCAGCTTGGTTAGCGGGGGGACAGATACGCAGTATTTT; V gene: TRBV5-4; clone size: -; D gene: TRBD2; J gene: TRBJ2-3
CDR3 protein: CASSFNYLNDSPLHF; CDR3 DNA: TGCGCCAGCAGCTTCAACTACCTTAATGATTCACCCCTCCACTTT; V gene: TRBV5-1; clone size: -; D gene: -; J gene: TRBJ1-6
CDR3 protein: CASSLALTSGGAGETQYF; CDR3 DNA: TGTGCCAGCAGCTTAGCCCTGACTAGCGGGGGGGCTGGGGAGACCCAGTACTTC; V gene: TRBV11-2; clone size: -; D gene: TRBD2; J gene: TRBJ2-5
CDR3 protein: CATSQALGNQPQHF; CDR3 DNA: TGTGCCACCAGCCAAGCCCTCGGGAATCAGCCCCAGCATTTT; V gene: TRBV24-1; clone size: once; D gene: -; J gene: TRBJ1-5
CDR3 protein: CASSESYREGTEAFF; CDR3 DNA: TGTGCCAGCAGTGAATCCTACAGGGAAGGAACTGAAGCTTTCTTT; V gene: TRBV2; clone size: -; D gene: -; J gene: TRBJ1-1
CDR3 protein: CSVEERDRGLYEQYF; CDR3 DNA: TGCAGCGTTGAAGAACGTGACAGGGGCCTCTACGAGCAGTACTTC; V gene: TRBV29-1; clone size: -; D gene: TRBD1; J gene: TRBJ2-7
CDR3 protein: CASSLVRTGQNTGELFF; CDR3 DNA: TGTGCCAGCAGCTTGGTACGGACCGGACAGAACACCGGGGAGCTGTTTTTT; V gene: TRBV5-6; clone size: once; D gene: -; J gene: TRBJ2-2
CDR3 protein: CAIRTPGQGESGGYTF; CDR3 DNA: TGTGCCATCAGAACACCCGGACAGGGAGAATCTGGGGGCTACACCTTC; V gene: TRBV10-3; clone size: -; D gene: TRBD1; J gene: TRBJ1-2
CDR3 protein: CASSQDAGQINQPQHF; CDR3 DNA: TGCGCCAGCAGCCAAGATGCGGGACAGATCAATCAGCCCCAGCATTTT; V gene: TRBV4-3; clone size: -; D gene: TRBD1; J gene: TRBJ1-5
CDR3 protein: CASSFRGGRTNEKLFF; CDR3 DNA: TGTGCCAGCAGCTTCAGGGGCGGGAGAACTAATGAAAAACTGTTTTTT; V gene: TRBV7-9; clone size: -; D gene: -; J gene: TRBJ1-4
CDR3 protein: CASRQGEDGYTF; CDR3 DNA: TGTGCCAGCAGACAGGGGGAGGATGGCTACACCTTC; V gene: TRBV2; clone size: -; D gene: TRBD1; J gene: TRBJ1-2
CDR3 protein: CASSLYGTSGGLLETQYF; CDR3 DNA: TGTGCCAGCAGCTTGTATGGGACTAGCGGGGGTCTTTTAGAGACCCAGTACTTC; V gene: TRBV5-6; clone size: -; D gene: TRBD2; J gene: TRBJ2-5
CDR3 protein: CASSAGTGSEKLFF; CDR3 DNA: TGCGCCAGCAGCGCCGGGACAGGGAGTGAAAAACTGTTTTTT; V gene: TRBV4-1; clone size: -; D gene: TRBD1; J gene: TRBJ1-4
CDR3 protein: CASSPKTGDGTDTQYF; CDR3 DNA: TGTGCCAGCAGCCCCAAGACGGGGGACGGCACAGATACGCAGTATTTT; V gene: TRBV5-4; clone size: -; D gene: -; J gene: TRBJ2-3
CDR3 protein: CASSYSTHSGANVLTF; CDR3 DNA: TGTGCCAGCAGTTACTCGACACACTCTGGGGCCAACGTCCTGACTTTC; V gene: TRBV6-2/TRBV6-3; clone size: -; D gene: -; J gene: TRBJ2-6
CDR3 protein: CASSPASGGPANTGELFF; CDR3 DNA: TGTGCCAGCTCACCAGCTAGCGGGGGGCCCGCGAACACCGGGGAGCTGTTTTTT; V gene: TRBV18; clone size: -; D gene: TRBD2; J gene: TRBJ2-2
CDR3 protein: CASSLGQGNTEAFF; CDR3 DNA: TGTGCCAGCAGCTTAGGACAAGGGAACACTGAAGCTTTCTTT; V gene: TRBV7-9; clone size: -; D gene: -; J gene: TRBJ1-1
CDR3 protein: CATSPGQSTDTQYF; CDR3 DNA: TGCGCCACCTCACCGGGACAGAGCACAGATACGCAGTATTTT; V gene: TRBV5-1; clone size: -; D gene: TRBD1; J gene: TRBJ2-3
CDR3 protein: CASRVEGQTNEQFF; CDR3 DNA: TGCGCCAGCAGGGTCGAGGGACAGACCAATGAGCAGTTCTTC; V gene: TRBV5-1; clone size: -; D gene: TRBD1; J gene: TRBJ2-1
CDR3 protein: CASSLPGSPSSYNEQFF; CDR3 DNA: TGTGCCAGCAGTCTCCCCGGGTCCCCGAGCTCCTACAATGAGCAGTTCTTC; V gene: TRBV27; clone size: once; D gene: -; J gene: TRBJ2-1
CDR3 protein: CASSLGTDNEQFF; CDR3 DNA: TGTGCCAGCAGCCTGGGGACAGACAATGAGCAGTTCTTC; V gene: TRBV13; clone size: -; D gene: TRBD1; J gene: TRBJ2-1
CDR3 protein: CASGETTNEKLFF; CDR3 DNA: TGTGCCAGCGGAGAGACAACTAATGAAAAACTGTTTTTT; V gene: TRBV25-1; clone size: -; D gene: -; J gene: TRBJ1-4
CDR3 protein: CASSFGLAGGPNNEQFF; CDR3 DNA: TGCGCCAGCAGCTTCGGACTAGCGGGGGGGCCGAACAATGAGCAGTTCTTC; V gene: TRBV5-1; clone size: -; D gene: TRBD2; J gene: TRBJ2-1
CDR3 protein: CASSFSGQGDGNQPQHF; CDR3 DNA: TGTGCCAGCAGCTTCTCTGGACAGGGAGATGGGAATCAGCCCCAGCATTTT; V gene: TRBV7-4; clone size: -; D gene: TRBD1; J gene: TRBJ1-5
CDR3 protein: CASSPVAGLHTEAFF; CDR3 DNA: TGTGCCAGCTCCCCGGTTGCAGGGCTCCACACTGAAGCTTTCTTT; V gene: TRBV18; clone size: -; D gene: -; J gene: TRBJ1-1
CDR3 protein: CASSDPLGQRREKSGNTIYF; CDR3 DNA: TGTGCCAGCAGCGATCCCCTCGGACAGAGAAGGGAGAAATCTGGAAACACCATATATTTT; V gene: TRBV28; clone size: -; D gene: -; J gene: TRBJ1-3